The next 17 T cell receptor beta chains were all read from a single sample in a study of blood T cell repertoires in COVID-19 (TCRdb year 2020). The library was built by means of the immunoSEQ multiplex PCR assay. TCRdb obtained this table from immuneACCESS and retained in-frame rearrangements with V and J assigned. These tables miss some clones; where compared with another copy, unresolved V genes account for less than half of the shortfall, and the remainder is unexplained. The sample table shows fewer than 80,000 clones, and roughly 85% are seen once. The top ten clonotypes cover roughly 9.7% of the sample. The material sequenced was peripheral blood. Receptors originate from an elderly woman with acute or convalescent COVID-19.

The table lists this clone with a count of one. CDR3 nucleotide sequence: TGTGCCAGCAGTGCCCAGGGGTACAACGAGCAGTACTTC. Protein: CASSAQGYNEQYF. This chain uses TRBV2 with TRBJ2-7; a weak D match, TRBD1 (6 bases). The CDR3 totals 13 residues. The germline V gene has CDR1 SNHLY and CDR2 FYNNEI. The V end lost 4 bases, the J end lost 5 bases, and 12 bases lay between the germline ends.

The CDR3 protein is CASSFRDRGIQPQHF. In DNA form, the CDR3 reads TGTGCCAGCAGCTTTCGGGACAGGGGGATACAGCCCCAGCATTTT. The chain employs TRBV5-5 and TRBJ1-5; 11 bases fit TRBD1. The CDR3 length is 15 residues. Germline loops: CDR1 SGHKS, CDR2 YYEKEE (reference sequence). Trimming cost V 2 bases and J 7 bases; bases outside gene matches: 5.

The chain links TRBV19 to TRBJ2-2; possible D gene TRBD1, 5 bases. Deletions cut 9 bases from V and 0 bases from J, with 17 bases between. The CDR3 extends over 16 amino acids. The germline gives CDR1 LNHDA, CDR2 SQIVND (reference sequence). The CDR3 DNA sequence: TGTGCCAGCAGCCTCACAGGTTCCGCGAACACCGGGGAGCTGTTTTTT. Its translation is CASSLTGSANTGELFF.

The chain employs TRBV6-6 and TRBJ1-1; D remains ambiguous. The germline gives CDR1 MNHNY, CDR2 SVGAGI (reference sequence). There are 14 residues in the CDR3. V was cut by 4 bases and J by 4 bases, with 13 bases left in between. Here the CDR3 reads CASSSVGVGTEAFF. CDR3 bases: TGTGCCAGCAGTTCGGTCGGAGTAGGCACTGAAGCTTTCTTT.

V and J are TRBV24-1 and TRBJ2-3; 11 positions agree with TRBD2. The CDR3 spans 16 residues. The V gene's germline CDR1 is KGHDR and CDR2 SFDVKD. The V gene end was trimmed by 3 bases and the J gene end by 7 bases; junction bases not matched to a gene: 8. CDR3 DNA sequence: TGTGCCACCAGTGATACTAGCGGGGGTACGAGGCATACGCAGTATTTT. It encodes CATSDTSGGTRHTQYF.

The chain recombines TRBV5-6 with TRBJ1-1; D is unresolved. CDR1 is SGHDT and CDR2 is YYEEEE in the germline V gene. This CDR3 comprises 14 residues. Trimming pared 2 bases from V and 4 bases from J, leaving 12 bases between. CDR3 sequence: CASSFLRLGTEAFF. The DNA for the CDR3 is TGTGCCAGCAGCTTTTTGAGACTTGGCACTGAAGCTTTCTTT.

The chain uses TRBV14 and TRBJ1-2; D possibly corresponds to TRBD1 (5 bases). The V end was cut by 0 bases, the J end by 4 bases, with 9 bases between. CDR3 length: 14 amino acids. Per germline, CDR1 SGHDN and CDR2 FVKESK. For the CDR3, the DNA is TGTGCCAGCAGCCAAGATTCAGGGATCTATGGCTACACCTTC. Translating gives CASSQDSGIYGYTF.

The CDR3: CASRDGGMNTEAFF. The CDR3 DNA follows: TGTGCCAGCAGAGACGGAGGGATGAACACTGAAGCTTTCTTT. V gene TRBV7-6 combines with J gene TRBJ1-1, with no clear D. In germline, CDR1 is SGHVS, CDR2 FNYEAQ. Trimming pared 6 bases from V and 0 bases from J, leaving 11 bases between. CDR3 size: 14 residues. The whole variable domain, remainder taken from reference TRBV7-6 and TRBJ1-1, is GAGVSQSPRYKVTKRGQDVALRCDPISGHVSLYWYRQALGQGPEFLTYFNYEAQQDKSGLPNDRFSAERPEGSISTLTIQRTEQRDSAMYRCASRDGGMNTEAFFGQGTRLTVV.

V gene TRBV19 combines with J gene TRBJ2-1, with a tentative D call TRBD2 (7 bases). Germline CDR1 is LNHDA and CDR2 is SQIVND (reference sequence). Trimming pared 1 base from V and 7 bases from J, leaving 32 bases between. The CDR3 is 21 residues long. CDR3: CASSIALQVGGLLRVGNEQFF. The CDR3 DNA reads as TGTGCCAGTAGTATAGCCCTCCAGGTGGGGGGGCTTCTTCGAGTGGGGAATGAGCAGTTCTTC.

This clone came up a few times. V gene TRBV10-1 combines with J gene TRBJ1-3, with D unclear. V gave up 3 bases and J gave up 2 bases, with 2 bases separating them. The CDR3 has 12 amino acids. Germline values: CDR1 WNHNN, CDR2 SYGVQD (reference sequence). In DNA, the CDR3 is TGCGCCAGCAGTGATACTGGAAACACCATATATTTT. Protein product: CASSDTGNTIYF.

The chain joins TRBV3-1 (or the pseudogene TRBV3-2) to TRBJ1-1; D unresolved. V was cut by 5 bases and J by 4 bases, with 8 bases left in between. CDR1 is LGHDT and CDR2 is YNNKEL in the germline V gene (reference sequence). The CDR3 has 12 amino acids. The CDR3, as DNA: TGTGCCAGCAGCTTCCCCCGCACTGAAGCTTTCTTT. Protein: CASSFPRTEAFF.

The V call is TRBV5-1, the J call TRBJ2-7, with 7 bases fitting TRBD1. Unmatched junction bases numbered 8, after V lost 4 bases and J lost 1 base. The CDR3 contains 15 residues. CDR1 SGHRS and CDR2 YFSETQ come from the germline V gene. CDR3 sequence: CASSPIPTGSYEQYF. The CDR3 DNA reads as TGCGCCAGCAGCCCGATACCGACAGGGTCCTACGAGCAGTACTTC.

This chain uses TRBV30 with TRBJ1-5, with TRBD1 as a possible D gene (6 bases). V was clipped by 5 bases and J by 7 bases, with 9 bases between them. The CDR3 loop spans 11 amino acids. From germline, CDR1 is GTSNPN and CDR2 SVGIG (reference sequence). CDR3 residues: CAWGGGQPQHF. The CDR3 region has the DNA TGTGCCTGGGGGGGCGGGCAGCCCCAGCATTTT.

The chain is built from TRBV3-1 (or the pseudogene TRBV3-2) and TRBJ1-6; TRBD1 is a possible D gene (5 bases). The CDR3 is 14 residues long. V was pared by 3 bases and J by 9 bases, with 12 bases between. CDR1 is LGHDT and CDR2 is YNNKEL in the germline V gene (reference sequence). For the CDR3, the DNA is TGTGCCAGCAGCCATTCAGGGAGGAGTTCACCCCTCCACTTT. This encodes CASSHSGRSSPLHF.

The chain couples TRBV19 to TRBJ2-5; the match to TRBD1 covers 9 bases. The CDR3 runs 16 residues. Germline-derived CDR1 and CDR2 are LNHDA and SQIVND (reference sequence). The V and J ends lost 7 bases and 4 bases, in that order; junction bases with no gene match: 13. Written as DNA, the CDR3 is TGTGCCAGTAAACCACAGGGGGCGCGTGCAGTAGAGACCCAGTACTTC. This gives the protein CASKPQGARAVETQYF.

The chain joins TRBV6-1 to TRBJ2-3, with 12 bases aligning to TRBD2. The V and J ends lost 6 bases and 4 bases, in that order; junction bases with no gene match: 8. The germline gives CDR1 MNHNS, CDR2 SASEGT. This CDR3 is 16 amino acids long. The CDR3 DNA is TGTGCCAGCAGCGAAACTAGCGGGGGGCTCCCAGATACGCAGTATTTT. It translates to CASSETSGGLPDTQYF.

This clone was recorded a few times. V and J are TRBV2 and TRBJ1-3; the D is unclear. The germline V gene encodes CDR1 SNHLY and CDR2 FYNNEI. V lost 7 bases and J lost 0, with 7 bases in between. The CDR3 is 13 residues long. The CDR3 is CASIDNSGNTIYF. CDR3 DNA sequence: TGTGCCAGCATAGATAACTCTGGAAACACCATATATTTT.